This TCR beta chain was sequenced during a study of vaccination and CD4 T cells after COVID-19. Broader study findings: Among reactive clones from convalescent patients, a median around 90% appeared only post-vaccination.

Deletions cut 3 bases from V and 1 base from J, with 7 bases between. This CDR3 contains 14 residues. The germline gives CDR1 SNHLY, CDR2 FYNNEI. An Oncomine TCR Beta short-read assay was used to sequence the DNA from cultured CD4+ T cells. One entry per CDR3 protein results from TCRdb running MiXCR on the PCR reads. The repertoire holds more than 9,500 distinct CDR3 sequences, with around 45% as singletons. Treatment: approximately nine-day PBMC culture with coronavirus spike peptide pools or control peptides (ViraFEST assay). ViraFEST stimulated the growth of antigen-specific T cells using peptide pools and subsequently profiled their TCRs by sequencing. Notes on this clonotype: Its specificity is unknown.

The source material was CD4+ T cells from blood, cultured in vitro. The chain couples TRBV2 to TRBJ2-1, with D unclear. This clonotype originated in a human donor who had recovered from COVID-19. CDR3 nucleotide sequence: TGTGCCAGCAGTGAGAGTGAATCCTACAATGAGCAGTTCTTC. Its translation is CASSESESYNEQFF.